These 13 T cell receptor beta chains originate from one sample sequenced in a study of blood T cell repertoires in COVID-19. TCRdb keeps only in-frame clones here, not all; method: immunoSEQ multiplex PCR. The sample contains roughly 250,000 clones, over 70% of which appear only once. Specimen: peripheral blood. The receptors stem from a human donor in a cohort sampled during active COVID-19.

The genes are TRBV6-1 and TRBJ1-5; weak D call: TRBD1 (5 bases). There are 15 residues in the CDR3. V lost 3 bases to trimming and J lost 2 bases, with 11 bases between them. Germline CDR1 reads MNHNS; CDR2 reads SASEGT. CDR3 nucleotide sequence: TGTGCCAGCAGTGATGCAGGGTCGGGCAATCAGCCCCAGCATTTT. This translates into CASSDAGSGNQPQHF.

The rearrangement joins TRBV27 to TRBJ2-2; D might be TRBD1 (6 bases). Trimming removed 1 base from V and 2 bases from J, with 8 bases in between. CDR3 length: 15 residues. CDR1 and CDR2 from the germline V gene are MNHEY and SMNVEV (reference sequence). The CDR3 region is CASSLLGGNTGELFF. CDR3 DNA sequence: TGTGCCAGCAGTTTATTAGGGGGTAACACCGGGGAGCTGTTTTTT.

V usage is TRBV10-1 and J usage is TRBJ2-1, with D possibly being TRBD1 (6 bases). Germline V gene lookup returns CDR1 WNHNN and CDR2 SYGVQD (reference sequence). The CDR3 totals 13 residues. V was cut by 2 bases and J by 8 bases, with 10 bases left in between. The chain's CDR3 is CASSETGWHEQFF. The DNA of the CDR3 is TGCGCCAGCAGTGAGACAGGGTGGCATGAGCAGTTCTTC.

This chain uses TRBV10-2 with TRBJ1-6, with TRBD1 identical over 8 bases. Germline V gene sequence: CDR1 WSHSY, CDR2 SAAADI. The CDR3 consists of 14 residues. Trimming took 4 bases from V and 4 from J; bases not matched to a gene: 0. CDR3 in amino acids: CASSGQGYNSPLHF. The CDR3 nucleotides read TGCGCCAGCAGTGGACAGGGGTATAATTCACCCCTCCACTTT.

The chain employs TRBV6-1 and TRBJ2-7; 11 nucleotides align to TRBD2. The trim removed 2 bases at V and 0 bases at J, leaving 3 bases unmatched. This CDR3 contains 16 residues. Germline V lookup: CDR1 MNHNS, CDR2 SASEGT. The CDR3 reads CASSERTSGFSYEQYF. The CDR3 DNA is TGTGCCAGCAGTGAAAGGACTAGCGGGTTCTCCTACGAGCAGTACTTC.

V and J are TRBV6-5 and TRBJ1-5; possibly TRBD1 for D (5 bases). From germline, CDR1 is MNHEY and CDR2 SVGAGI. CDR3 length equals 15 residues. Trimming shortened V by 2 bases and J by 0 bases, and 8 bases separated the two germline ends. Here the CDR3 reads CASSYRGDSNQPQHF. For the CDR3, the DNA is TGTGCCAGCAGTTACCGGGGGGATAGCAATCAGCCCCAGCATTTT.

This rearrangement joins TRBV27 to TRBJ2-3; 7 bases line up with TRBD1. Germline loops: CDR1 MNHEY, CDR2 SMNVEV (reference sequence). Trimming took 6 bases from V and 0 from J; bases not matched to a gene: 9. This CDR3 has 16 amino acids. The CDR3 DNA sequence: TGTGCCAGCAGATACAGGGGTCCCCCAAGCACAGATACGCAGTATTTT. Its protein is CASRYRGPPSTDTQYF.

This chain links TRBV7-8 with TRBJ2-5; 14 bases are shared with TRBD2. The length of the CDR3 is 12 residues. Looked up from germline, CDR1 is SGHVS and CDR2 is FQNEAQ. The trim removed 4 bases at V and 13 bases at J, leaving 2 bases unmatched. CDR3 protein: CASSWGTSGGYF. In DNA, the CDR3 is TGTGCCAGCAGCTGGGGGACTAGCGGGGGGTACTTC.

This chain joins TRBV19 and TRBJ1-1, with TRBD1 matching over 8 bases. The J segment lost 5 bases and the V segment lost 3 bases, leaving 5 bases of the junction unmatched. The CDR3 is 14 residues long. CDR1 and CDR2 from the germline V gene are LNHDA and SQIVND (reference sequence). CDR3 residues: CASSIDRGLTEAFF. For the CDR3, the DNA is TGTGCCAGTAGTATCGACAGGGGTTTGACTGAAGCTTTCTTT. Based on the CDR3 plus reference TRBV19 and TRBJ1-1, the full variable domain is DGGITQSPKYLFRKEGQNVTLSCEQNLNHDAMYWYRQDPGQGLRLIYYSQIVNDFQKGDIAEGYSVSREKKESFPLTVTSAQKNPTAFYLCASSIDRGLTEAFFGQGTRLTVV.

The V gene is TRBV9, the J gene TRBJ2-3, with TRBD1 matching over 9 bases. This CDR3 has 18 residues. Germline V gene sequence: CDR1 SGDLS, CDR2 YYNGEE. The ends lost 4 bases at V and 1 base at J; junction bases unmatched: 13. CDR3 loop: CASSFLPYGDRGTDTQYF. The CDR3 DNA follows: TGTGCCAGCAGCTTTCTCCCCTACGGGGACAGGGGCACAGATACGCAGTATTTT.

The chain employs TRBV18 and TRBJ1-2; 7 nucleotides agree with TRBD1. CDR3 length equals 14 residues. J gave up 8 bases and V 2 bases, and 8 bases lay outside the gene matches. Germline assignment: CDR1 KGHSH and CDR2 LQKENI. The CDR3 reads CASSPGTALRGYTF. The CDR3 DNA is TGTGCCAGCTCACCAGGGACAGCTCTTCGGGGCTACACCTTC.

This chain connects TRBV6-2 or TRBV6-3 to TRBJ1-4, with TRBD1 matching over 10 bases. Losses at the gene ends were 6 bases for V and 3 bases for J; bases not matched to a gene: 7. The CDR3 contains 16 residues. Germline CDR1 and CDR2: MNHEY and SVGEGT. The CDR3 region is CASSRGQGVANEKLFF. CDR3 coding DNA: TGTGCCAGCAGCCGCGGACAGGGGGTGGCTAATGAAAAACTGTTTTTT.

The chain employs TRBV7-2 and TRBJ2-7, with TRBD2 as a possible D gene (5 bases). This CDR3 spans 14 amino acids. The germline V gene has CDR1 SGHTA and CDR2 FQGNSA. V was clipped by 6 bases and J by 5 bases, with 17 bases between them. DNA for the CDR3: TGTGCCAGCAGACAAGGACCGTTGGAGGACGAGCAGTACTTC. It specifies CASRQGPLEDEQYF.